This is a list of T cell receptor beta chains from one sample in a study of OX40 agonist ivuxolimab in advanced cancers. TCRdb's copy holds only in-frame clones and misses some; the assay was immunoSEQ multiplex PCR. Here the sample spans approximately 70,000 clones, 75% to 85% being singletons. Sample: CD4+ or CD8+ T cells sorted from blood, taken in a trial of the OX40 agonist ivuxolimab. These receptors came from an adult with an advanced solid tumor such as melanoma, head and neck, liver or kidney cancer. The CDR3 runs from the conserved cysteine through the conserved F or W. D genes are given only for firm matches. Where a row states a size, it is once, few, many or the class of an expanded clone; other rows omit it.

d_call: -; clone_size: -; j_call: TRBJ1-5; v_call: TRBV6-5; cdr3_nt: TGTGCCAGCAGGCCCCAGGGGAGCAATCAGCCCCAGCATTTT; cdr3_aa: CASRPQGSNQPQHF
d_call: TRBD1; clone_size: -; j_call: TRBJ1-1; v_call: TRBV6-1; cdr3_nt: TGTGCCAGCAGCGTGCGACAGGGAAATGAAGCTTTCTTT; cdr3_aa: CASSVRQGNEAFF
d_call: -; clone_size: -; j_call: TRBJ1-2; v_call: TRBV6-5; cdr3_nt: TGTGCCAGCACCTATGGAGGCACGACGAGCTACACCTTC; cdr3_aa: CASTYGGTTSYTF
d_call: -; clone_size: once; j_call: TRBJ1-2; v_call: TRBV7-2; cdr3_nt: TGTGCCTATTCCGGCAGGTCCGGGGGCTACACCTTC; cdr3_aa: CAYSGRSGGYTF
d_call: -; clone_size: -; j_call: TRBJ1-2; v_call: TRBV6-5; cdr3_nt: TGTGCCAGCAGCACTGAATCGGGGGTCGGCTACACCTTC; cdr3_aa: CASSTESGVGYTF
d_call: -; clone_size: -; j_call: TRBJ1-2; v_call: TRBV29-1; cdr3_nt: TGCAGCGTTTGGCCAGGGACGAGCGATGGCTACACCTTC; cdr3_aa: CSVWPGTSDGYTF
d_call: -; clone_size: -; j_call: TRBJ1-2; v_call: TRBV5-1; cdr3_nt: TGCGCCAGCAGCTTGATGGACCGCGAATATGGCTACACCTTC; cdr3_aa: CASSLMDREYGYTF
d_call: -; clone_size: once; j_call: TRBJ1-1; v_call: TRBV6-6; cdr3_nt: TGTGCCAGCAGTTACCCTTCGGGGCAGGCGAACACTGAAGCTTTCTTT; cdr3_aa: CASSYPSGQANTEAFF
d_call: -; clone_size: -; j_call: TRBJ1-4; v_call: TRBV5-1; cdr3_nt: TGCGCCAGCAGCTTGGGTGGGATCCCAGCAACTAATGAAAAACTGTTTTTT; cdr3_aa: CASSLGGIPATNEKLFF
d_call: -; clone_size: medium-sized; j_call: TRBJ1-2; v_call: TRBV14; cdr3_nt: TGTGCCAGCAGCCAAGAGAGAGTAAGGGGTGGCTACACCTTC; cdr3_aa: CASSQERVRGGYTF
d_call: -; clone_size: -; j_call: TRBJ1-2; v_call: TRBV28; cdr3_nt: TGTGCCAGCAGCCCCCTAAGCTCCGGGTTGAAGGCCTCTCGCTACACCTTC; cdr3_aa: CASSPLSSGLKASRYTF
d_call: -; clone_size: few; j_call: TRBJ1-1; v_call: TRBV4-2; cdr3_nt: TGTGCCAGCAGCCAAGAGTGGTTGGAAACTGAAGCTTTCTTT; cdr3_aa: CASSQEWLETEAFF
d_call: TRBD2; clone_size: once; j_call: TRBJ2-5; v_call: TRBV7-6; cdr3_nt: TGTGCCAGCAGCCCTTGGGGCGGGGGGGCCTCGTACCAAGAGACCCAGTACTTC; cdr3_aa: CASSPWGGGASYQETQYF
d_call: -; clone_size: once; j_call: TRBJ1-2; v_call: TRBV5-1; cdr3_nt: TGCGCCAGCTACAAAGAGGGCCCTAACTATGGCTACACCTTC; cdr3_aa: CASYKEGPNYGYTF
d_call: TRBD1; clone_size: -; j_call: TRBJ2-7; v_call: TRBV30; cdr3_nt: TGTGCCTGGAGTAGAGGACAGGGAATGCAGTACTTC; cdr3_aa: CAWSRGQGMQYF
d_call: -; clone_size: -; j_call: TRBJ1-1; v_call: TRBV27; cdr3_nt: TGTGCCAGCAGTTTATTCTCAGACCTGAACACTGAAGCTTTCTTT; cdr3_aa: CASSLFSDLNTEAFF
d_call: -; clone_size: once; j_call: TRBJ2-3; v_call: TRBV29-1; cdr3_nt: TGCAGCGTCAACAGGCGCAAGGAGGTCACAGATACGCAGTATTTT; cdr3_aa: CSVNRRKEVTDTQYF
d_call: -; clone_size: -; j_call: TRBJ2-2; v_call: TRBV21-1; cdr3_nt: TGTGCCAGCCGTCTTCCGGGAGACCGAGTGGACACCGGGGAGCTGTTTTTT; cdr3_aa: CASRLPGDRVDTGELFF
d_call: TRBD1; clone_size: -; j_call: TRBJ1-1; v_call: TRBV7-9; cdr3_nt: TGTGCCAGCAGCCCGGGACAGGGTAACACTGAAGCTTTCTTT; cdr3_aa: CASSPGQGNTEAFF
d_call: -; clone_size: -; j_call: TRBJ1-5; v_call: TRBV7-9; cdr3_nt: TGTGCCAGCAGCTTAGACGGGCCCCAGCATTTT; cdr3_aa: CASSLDGPQHF
d_call: -; clone_size: -; j_call: TRBJ2-6; v_call: TRBV4-1; cdr3_nt: TGCGCCAGCAGCCAAGCCGCGGCGGGGTCCGCTGGGGCCAACGTCCTGACTTTC; cdr3_aa: CASSQAAAGSAGANVLTF
d_call: -; clone_size: -; j_call: TRBJ1-2; v_call: TRBV25-1; cdr3_nt: TGTGCCAGCAGTGAGGGCAGGGCGGGAGGCTACACCTTC; cdr3_aa: CASSEGRAGGYTF
d_call: -; clone_size: -; j_call: TRBJ2-7; v_call: TRBV7-6; cdr3_nt: TGTGCCAGCAGCTCAGGGGGGGCCTACGAGCAGTACTTC; cdr3_aa: CASSSGGAYEQYF
d_call: -; clone_size: -; j_call: TRBJ2-1; v_call: TRBV11-3; cdr3_nt: TGTGCCAGCAGACCCACAGGGCGCTCCTACAATGAGCAGTTCTTC; cdr3_aa: CASRPTGRSYNEQFF
d_call: TRBD1; clone_size: -; j_call: TRBJ1-5; v_call: TRBV18; cdr3_nt: TGTGCCAGCTCACCAGTAGGCCAGGGGGTGAATCAGCCCCAGCATTTT; cdr3_aa: CASSPVGQGVNQPQHF
d_call: TRBD1; clone_size: once; j_call: TRBJ2-6; v_call: TRBV5-1; cdr3_nt: TGCGCCAGCAGCTTGCCCGGGACAGGGGGCTTTGGGGCCAACGTCCTGACTTTC; cdr3_aa: CASSLPGTGGFGANVLTF
d_call: -; clone_size: few; j_call: TRBJ1-6; v_call: TRBV9; cdr3_nt: TGTGCCAGCAGCGTAGCTCCCATACTCACGGGGGACGGTCCCCTCCACTTT; cdr3_aa: CASSVAPILTGDGPLHF
d_call: -; clone_size: -; j_call: TRBJ2-1; v_call: TRBV19; cdr3_nt: TGTGCCAGTAGCACACAACTAGCCAGCTCCTACAATGAGCAGTTCTTC; cdr3_aa: CASSTQLASSYNEQFF
d_call: -; clone_size: -; j_call: TRBJ1-1; v_call: TRBV6-6; cdr3_nt: TGTGCCAGCAACTCGAGGATGAACACTGAAGCTTTCTTT; cdr3_aa: CASNSRMNTEAFF
d_call: -; clone_size: -; j_call: TRBJ2-3; v_call: TRBV5-1; cdr3_nt: TGCGCCAGCAGCTTGGCATCTACTAGCACAGATACGCAGTATTTT; cdr3_aa: CASSLASTSTDTQYF
d_call: TRBD1; clone_size: -; j_call: TRBJ1-1; v_call: TRBV11-1; cdr3_nt: TGTGCCAGCAGCGGACGGACAGGCCAGAACACTGAAGCTTTCTTT; cdr3_aa: CASSGRTGQNTEAFF
d_call: -; clone_size: -; j_call: TRBJ2-6; v_call: TRBV19; cdr3_nt: TGTGCCAGTAGTATAGGGGCTGGGGCCAACGTCCTGACTTTC; cdr3_aa: CASSIGAGANVLTF